This record concerns one T cell receptor beta chain sequence. The antigen remains unidentified. The PCR was carried out with 60 Vbeta primers and 13 Jbeta primers. Profiling relied on immunoSEQ multiplex PCR, and the TCRdb table lists in-frame clones only, not all of them. The sample records 100,000 to 150,000 clones, around 75% being singletons. This sample was taken from a study of cytomegalovirus exposure and HLA in healthy donors. General observations from the study: Earlier analysis found most TCR beta V segments productive about 90% or about 30% of the time.

V shed 0 bases, J shed 4 bases, and the junction held 5 bases outside the gene matches. This CDR3 region has 16 residues. CDR1 SGHRS and CDR2 YFSETQ come from the germline V gene. The V gene is TRBV5-1, the J gene TRBJ2-1; 9 bases are a match to TRBD2. The sequence was collected from a man aged 60 to 75 in good health and CMV-seropositive. The source material was PBMCs. Written as DNA, the CDR3 is TGCGCCAGCAGCTTGGGCGGGAGGGATCCTTACAATGAGCAGTTCTTC. The encoded protein is CASSLGGRDPYNEQFF.